These T cell receptor beta chains were read from a single sample in a study of blood T cell repertoires in COVID-19. Profiling relied on immunoSEQ multiplex PCR, and the TCRdb table lists in-frame clones only, not all of them. There are about 280,000 clones in the sample; roughly 89% occur only once, and roughly 11% lies in the top ten. The sample comprised peripheral blood. Source of these receptors: a woman in her twenties or thirties with COVID-19, enrolled during active disease. Both conserved end residues are part of each CDR3. D genes are given only for firm matches. The size of a clone is reported for some rows only, either as once, few or many, or as a class for expanded clones.

j_gene,d_gene,v_gene,abundance,CDR3aa,CDR3nt
TRBJ1-2,TRBD1,TRBV7-2,.,CASSSQDRGRLLLYGYTF,TGTGCCAGCAGCTCCCAGGACAGGGGCCGCCTGCTATTATATGGCTACACCTTC
TRBJ2-1,.,TRBV5-5,.,CASSLIAAGNNEQFF,TGTGCCAGCAGCTTGATAGCGGCGGGGAACAATGAGCAGTTCTTC
TRBJ1-1,.,TRBV18,few,CASSPTGASTEAFF,TGTGCCAGCTCACCAACAGGAGCTAGTACTGAAGCTTTCTTT
TRBJ1-6,.,TRBV21-1,.,CASSKGHSVNSPLHF,TGTGCCAGCAGCAAGGGGCACAGCGTTAATTCACCCCTCCACTTT
TRBJ1-1,.,TRBV6-5,.,CASSYAGSRPEAFF,TGTGCCAGCAGTTATGCGGGGTCTAGGCCTGAAGCTTTCTTT
TRBJ2-1,TRBD1,TRBV10-3,.,CAIRSGTGVYNEQFF,TGTGCCATCAGAAGTGGGACAGGGGTTTACAATGAGCAGTTCTTC
TRBJ1-5,.,TRBV30,.,CAWTSPHREHSNQPQHF,TGTGCCTGGACTTCCCCCCACAGGGAACATAGCAATCAGCCCCAGCATTTT
TRBJ1-5,.,TRBV15,.,CATSERGGGARSNQPQHF,TGTGCCACCAGCGAGAGAGGGGGAGGGGCACGAAGCAATCAGCCCCAGCATTTT
TRBJ2-5,TRBD2,TRBV5-6,.,CASSLASGGRETQYF,TGTGCCAGCAGCTTGGCAAGCGGGGGCCGGGAGACCCAGTACTTC
TRBJ2-1,TRBD2,TRBV7-9,.,CASSLHDGGGAGNEQFF,TGTGCCAGCAGCTTACACGACGGCGGGGGGGCCGGGAATGAGCAGTTCTTC
TRBJ2-5,.,TRBV20-1,.,CSASRGGAGPQYF,TGCAGTGCTAGTAGAGGGGGGGCCGGCCCCCAGTACTTC
TRBJ2-1,TRBD1,TRBV29-1,.,CSVEDWGQGNNEQFF,TGCAGCGTTGAAGACTGGGGACAGGGGAACAATGAGCAGTTCTTC
TRBJ1-1,.,TRBV27,.,CASSTGHLNTEAFF,TGTGCCAGCAGCACAGGACACCTGAACACTGAAGCTTTCTTT
TRBJ2-1,TRBD2,TRBV6-6,.,CASSHYAASGDLSYNEQFF,TGTGCCAGCAGCCACTACGCTGCTAGCGGGGATTTATCCTACAATGAGCAGTTCTTC
TRBJ1-2,.,TRBV4-1,.,CASSLRQIIGYGYTF,TGCGCCAGCAGCCTCCGACAGATTATTGGGTATGGCTACACCTTC
TRBJ2-1,TRBD2,TRBV4-1,.,CASSPRLAGVNEQFF,TGCGCCAGCAGCCCACGACTAGCGGGGGTCAATGAGCAGTTCTTC
TRBJ1-3,TRBD1,TRBV11-2,.,CASSSPKGQRGNTIYF,TGTGCCAGCAGCTCTCCGAAGGGACAGAGAGGAAACACCATATATTTT
TRBJ2-3,.,TRBV7-8,.,CASRGGGSTDTQYF,TGTGCCAGCAGGGGAGGGGGGAGCACAGATACGCAGTATTTT
TRBJ2-5,.,TRBV18,.,CASGRGVNQETQYF,TGTGCCAGCGGGCGCGGGGTCAATCAAGAGACCCAGTACTTC
TRBJ2-7,.,TRBV27,.,CASSFSQGHEQYF,TGTGCCAGCAGTTTCAGCCAGGGGCACGAGCAGTACTTC
TRBJ2-1,TRBD1,TRBV10-1,once,CASSPARGSTNEQFF,TGCGCCAGCAGCCCCGCCAGGGGGAGTACGAATGAGCAGTTCTTC
TRBJ2-1,.,TRBV11-3,.,CASSTTVNNEQFF,TGTGCCAGCAGCACCACAGTAAACAATGAGCAGTTCTTC
TRBJ2-7,TRBD1,TRBV27,.,CASSPWTGSYEQYF,TGTGCCAGCAGTCCTTGGACAGGCTCCTACGAGCAGTACTTC
TRBJ2-3,.,TRBV30,.,CAWSVHRGTQYF,TGTGCCTGGAGTGTTCATCGGGGTACGCAGTATTTT
TRBJ2-5,.,TRBV4-1,.,CASSRRGTQETQYF,TGCGCCAGCAGCCGGAGAGGGACTCAAGAGACCCAGTACTTC
TRBJ2-2,.,TRBV6-1,.,CASSESYETGELFF,TGTGCCAGCAGTGAATCTTATGAGACCGGGGAGCTGTTTTTT
TRBJ2-3,.,TRBV5-1,.,CASSLGQADTQYF,TGCGCCAGCAGCTTGGGACAGGCAGATACGCAGTATTTT
TRBJ2-3,.,TRBV7-2,.,CASTYPWRDDTQYF,TGTGCCAGCACCTACCCGTGGAGAGATGATACGCAGTATTTT
TRBJ1-1,.,TRBV3-1/TRBV3-2,.,CASSQDRGSTEAFF,TGTGCCAGCAGCCAAGATCGGGGGAGCACTGAAGCTTTCTTT
TRBJ1-1,.,TRBV2,once,CASSEVDSSYTEAFF,TGTGCCAGCAGTGAAGTGGACAGCTCGTACACTGAAGCTTTCTTT
TRBJ2-3,TRBD2,TRBV5-1,.,CASSPRGRGGVDTQYF,TGCGCCAGCAGCCCTCGCGGGCGGGGGGGTGTAGATACGCAGTATTTT